This T cell receptor (beta chain) was found in a study of cytomegalovirus exposure and HLA in healthy donors. Study-wide results and limits: In a later analysis, an Asian-associated ancestry cluster reportedly showed fewer N-insertions than the roughly 700-donor mean. Likely technical artifact: a cluster of highly shared sequence variants. One variant, a missense change in DCLRE1C, was linked in a later analysis to TCR beta V- and J-gene trimming.

This clone has just a few counts. The antigen remains unidentified. V was clipped by 0 bases and J by 6 bases, with 14 bases between them. CDR3 size: 16 residues. Germline CDR1 is MNHEY and CDR2 is SVGAGI. These donors counted as nominally healthy when sampled, but unrecorded immune exposures were likely. It was with 60 Vbeta and 13 Jbeta primers that the PCR ran. Here immunoSEQ multiplex PCR was the method, and the copy in TCRdb shows in-frame clones only, minus some. The sample shows some 80,000 clones, around 62% of them seen only once. The V and J genes are TRBV6-5 and TRBJ2-2; tentative D call: TRBD2 (6 bases). Specimen: PBMCs. The sequence was collected from a male donor in good health and CMV-seropositive. The CDR3 loop reads CASSYSTRPGAGELFF. The CDR3, as DNA: TGTGCCAGCAGTTACTCGACACGCCCGGGGGCCGGGGAGCTGTTTTTT.